This passage covers 27 T cell receptor beta chains from one sample sequenced in a study of T cells in Graves' hyperthyroidism and ophthalmopathy. Amplified TCR beta CDR3 regions came from RNA transcripts. The TCR CDR3 was amplified in a first-round RT-PCR using the HTBI primer set. TCRdb reprocessed the multiplex PCR reads with MiXCR, giving one entry per CDR3 protein. This sample has roughly 530,000 distinct CDR3 sequences, with under 20% found just once. Material: blood. The receptors were gathered from a woman between 18 and 29 years old with Graves' ophthalmopathy.

This clonotype has ten or more counts. V gene TRBV27 combines with J gene TRBJ2-1; tentative D call: TRBD2 (5 bases). The germline gives CDR1 MNHEY, CDR2 SMNVEV (reference sequence). V dropped 5 bases and J dropped 0 bases, with 11 bases sitting between them. The CDR3 has 15 amino acids. The CDR3 bases are TGTGCCAGCAGTAAACTAGGGAGCTCCTACAATGAGCAGTTCTTC. It codes for CASSKLGSSYNEQFF.

This clonotype was counted ten times or more. The chain couples TRBV30 to TRBJ2-5; the D call may be TRBD1 or TRBD2 (5 bases each). This CDR3 comprises 13 residues. V lost 5 bases and J lost 5, with 15 bases in between. Germline V lookup: CDR1 GTSNPN, CDR2 SVGIG (reference sequence). This chain's CDR3 is CAWGGRGRETQYF. The CDR3 DNA reads as TGTGCCTGGGGGGGAAGGGGTCGGGAGACCCAGTACTTC.

This clonotype showed up many times. The chain has TRBV27 and TRBJ2-7, with D possibly TRBD2 on 5 matching bases. Germline CDR1 and CDR2: MNHEY and SMNVEV (reference sequence). V lost 1 base to trimming and J lost 4 bases, with 17 bases between them. This CDR3 contains 16 residues. As DNA, the CDR3 is TGTGCCAGCAGTTTATGGCTGGGAGCGTCAACGTACGAGCAGTACTTC. Protein: CASSLWLGASTYEQYF.

The table lists this clonotype with many counts. The chain combines TRBV27 with TRBJ2-7, with 8 bases matching TRBD2. Germline V gene sequence: CDR1 MNHEY, CDR2 SMNVEV (reference sequence). J gave up 3 bases and V 1 base, and 5 bases lay outside the gene matches. CDR3 length equals 15 residues. As DNA, the CDR3 is TGTGCCAGCAGTTTATTGAGTAGCGGGAACTACGAGCAGTACTTC. Residues: CASSLLSSGNYEQYF.

This clonotype was found many times. The CDR3 DNA reads TGTGCCAGCAGCCCTCGGGACATGGCAGATACGCAGTATTTT. Protein: CASSPRDMADTQYF. V is TRBV9 and J is TRBJ2-3; the D gene is possibly TRBD1 (6 bases). V dropped 4 bases and J dropped 4 bases, with 13 bases sitting between them. The CDR3 extends over 14 amino acids. Germline V gives CDR1 SGDLS, CDR2 YYNGEE.

This clonotype has more than one count but fewer than ten. The J gene is TRBJ2-2, the V gene TRBV7-9; 8 bases are a match to TRBD2. V lost 5 bases to trimming and J lost 3 bases; unmatched junction nucleotides: 8. This CDR3 region has 16 residues. CDR1 and CDR2 from the germline V gene are SEHNR and FQNEAQ (reference sequence). The CDR3 protein is CASSHTSGEDTGELFF. The CDR3 DNA sequence: TGTGCCAGCAGCCATACTAGCGGAGAGGACACCGGGGAGCTGTTTTTT.

There are many counts of this clonotype. This sequence joins TRBV6-2 or TRBV6-3 and TRBJ2-1; D is possibly TRBD1 or TRBD2 (5 bases each). V gave up 2 bases and J gave up 10 bases, with 6 bases separating them. Germline V lookup: CDR1 MNHEY, CDR2 SVGEGT. The CDR3 covers 11 residues. The CDR3 reads CASSYGGEQFF. DNA for the CDR3: TGTGCCAGCAGTTACGGGGGAGAGCAGTTCTTC.

This clonotype has just one count. The V gene is TRBV9, the J gene TRBJ2-1; 7 bases are shared with TRBD1. Germline loops: CDR1 SGDLS, CDR2 YYNGEE. This CDR3 region has 13 residues. V shed 4 bases and J 5 bases; nucleotides not matched to a gene: 3. CDR3 in DNA: TGTGCCAGCAGCACGGGGACAGACAATGAGCAGTTCTTC. Translated, it gives CASSTGTDNEQFF.

This clonotype has just a few counts. The chain combines TRBV6-1 with TRBJ1-1; D gene ambiguous. V lost 7 bases and J lost 1, with 13 bases in between. The germline gives CDR1 MNHNS, CDR2 SASEGT. The CDR3 is 14 residues long. The chain's CDR3 is CASIREQPNTEAFF. In DNA form, the CDR3 reads TGTGCCAGCATTAGGGAACAGCCGAACACTGAAGCTTTCTTT.

A few counts support this clonotype. The V call is TRBV27, the J call TRBJ2-2, with 10 bases matching TRBD2. The CDR3 is made up of 18 amino acids. The germline V gene has CDR1 MNHEY and CDR2 SMNVEV (reference sequence). Trimming removed 2 bases from V and 6 bases from J; junction bases left unmatched: 12. CDR3 sequence: CASSLNRLTSGVAGELFF. The CDR3 coding sequence is TGTGCCAGCAGTTTAAACCGCCTTACTAGCGGGGTTGCCGGGGAGCTGTTTTTT.

This clonotype was seen ten or more times. The chain links TRBV13 to TRBJ2-1; 9 bases agree with TRBD2. The CDR3 is 15 amino acids. Germline values: CDR1 PRHDT, CDR2 FYEKMQ (reference sequence). Unmatched junction bases numbered 7, after V lost 5 bases and J lost 5 bases. CDR3 coding DNA: TGTGCCAGCAGCGCGGGGCGGGAGGGGAACAATGAGCAGTTCTTC. Encoded protein: CASSAGREGNNEQFF.

This clonotype has ten or more counts. The chain combines TRBV11-2 with TRBJ2-1, with unresolved D. The CDR3 is made up of 16 amino acids. In germline, CDR1 is SGHAT, CDR2 FQNNGV. Trimming pared 2 bases from V and 4 bases from J, leaving 15 bases between. The CDR3 here is CASSLPPSGLYNEQFF. In nucleotides, the CDR3 is TGTGCCAGCAGCTTACCGCCCTCGGGCTTATACAATGAGCAGTTCTTC.

This rearrangement joins TRBV5-4 to TRBJ2-3; D unresolved. Germline CDR1 is SGHNT and CDR2 is YYREEE (reference sequence). This CDR3 is built from 15 residues. Trimming left V 3 bases short and J 4 bases short, with 15 bases between. The CDR3 loop reads CASSSVGRNPDTQYF. The CDR3, as DNA: TGTGCCAGCAGCTCTGTAGGTCGCAACCCAGATACGCAGTATTTT.

This clonotype was observed a handful of times. V usage is TRBV19 and J usage is TRBJ1-6; 9 bases map to TRBD1. CDR1 is LNHDA, CDR2 SQIVND, per germline (reference sequence). The ends lost 2 bases at V and 8 bases at J; junction bases unmatched: 1. This CDR3 has 14 residues. Here the CDR3 DNA reads TGTGCCAGTAGTATAACAGGGGGCGATTCACCCCTCCACTTT. Protein: CASSITGGDSPLHF.

This clonotype was counted ten times or more. Its ends do not fully match the called genes, so a read error is possible. CDR3 residues: CASTLGLAGGPTRETQYF. The CDR3 nucleotides read TGTGCCAGCACCTTAGGACTAGCGGGAGGGCCCACTAGGGAGACCCAGTACTTC. This chain joins TRBV11-2 and TRBJ2-5; 15 bases fit TRBD2. CDR1 and CDR2 from the germline V gene are SGHAT and FQNNGV. The CDR3 has 18 residues.

The chain's CDR3 is CASREIAGANVLTF. CDR3 sequence (DNA): TGTGCCAGCAGGGAAATTGCTGGGGCCAACGTCCTGACTTTC. V gene TRBV6-1 combines with J gene TRBJ2-6; no clear D gene. This CDR3 has 14 residues. V was shortened by 6 bases and J by 2 bases, with 8 bases between the two germline ends. The germline gives CDR1 MNHNS, CDR2 SASEGT.

The chain employs TRBV20-1 and TRBJ1-5; D remains unclear. This CDR3 region has 13 residues. The germline CDR1 and CDR2 sequences are DFQATT and SNEGSKA (reference sequence). V was trimmed by 5 bases and J by 7 bases, leaving 15 bases between them. The CDR3 sequence is CSAGGIMGQPQHF. DNA for the CDR3: TGCAGTGCTGGAGGTATCATGGGCCAGCCCCAGCATTTT.

The chain is built from TRBV5-6 and TRBJ2-1, with D perhaps matching TRBD2 (6 bases). V shed 3 bases and J shed 14 bases, with 18 bases lying between them. Germline values: CDR1 SGHDT, CDR2 YYEEEE. The CDR3 is made up of 13 amino acids. The CDR3 region has the DNA TGTGCCAGCAGCTCGGGGGTCGCCCCCGCTAAGTTCTTC. Translation: CASSSGVAPAKFF.

This clonotype was observed many times. The DNA of the CDR3 is TGTGCCAGCAGCGTAGTCGAGAGCACTGAAGCTTTCTTT. Residues: CASSVVESTEAFF. J is TRBJ1-1 and V is TRBV9; D gene unclear. V was clipped by 0 bases and J by 4 bases, with 7 bases between them. The CDR3 is made up of 13 amino acids. Germline CDR1 reads SGDLS; CDR2 reads YYNGEE.

V is TRBV7-3 and J is TRBJ2-2; a possible D gene is TRBD2 (5 bases). The germline CDR1 and CDR2 sequences are SGHTA and FQGTGA. V gave up 6 bases and J gave up 1 base, with 21 bases separating them. There are 18 residues in the CDR3. This CDR3 reads CASSLENSGWLNTGELFF. The CDR3 DNA follows: TGTGCCAGCAGTTTGGAAAATTCGGGATGGCTGAACACCGGGGAGCTGTTTTTT.

This clonotype was observed at least ten times. The chain joins TRBV30 to TRBJ2-7; D unclear. Germline V lookup: CDR1 GTSNPN, CDR2 SVGIG (reference sequence). The CDR3 sequence is 13 residues long. V lost 6 bases and J lost 2, with 14 bases in between. CDR3 nucleotides: TGTGCCTGTGGCAAGGGTAGGACCTACGAGCAGTACTTC. Protein sequence: CACGKGRTYEQYF.

The chain couples TRBV4-1 to TRBJ1-5; D is ambiguous. This CDR3 comprises 15 residues. Trimming stripped 2 bases from V and 3 bases from J, with 11 bases between. The germline V gene encodes CDR1 MGHRA and CDR2 YSYEKL. The CDR3 loop reads CASSQISSPNQPQHF. DNA of the CDR3: TGCGCCAGCAGCCAAATAAGCTCCCCCAATCAGCCCCAGCATTTT.

This clonotype showed up many times. The chain couples TRBV5-4 to TRBJ2-7; 11 bases line up with TRBD2. Germline V gene lookup returns CDR1 SGHNT and CDR2 YYREEE (reference sequence). The CDR3 contains 14 residues. V gave up 5 bases and J gave up 1 base; unmatched junction bases: 2. This CDR3 reads CASRIAGGSYEQYF. The DNA for the CDR3 is TGTGCCAGCAGGATAGCGGGAGGGTCCTACGAGCAGTACTTC. The full variable domain, rest sourced from reference TRBV5-4 and TRBJ2-7, is ETGVTQSPTHLIKTRGQQVTLRCSSQSGHNTVSWYQQALGQGPQFIFQYYREEENGRGNFPPRFSGLQFPNYSSELNVNALELDDSALYLCASRIAGGSYEQYFGPGTRLTVT.

V and J are TRBV3-1 and TRBJ2-5; 12 bases align to TRBD2. Germline CDR1 is LGHDT and CDR2 is YNNKEL (reference sequence). V gave up 3 bases and J gave up 5 bases; unmatched junction bases: 10. The CDR3 extends over 17 amino acids. In nucleotides, the CDR3 is TGTGCCAGCAGCCACGGGACTAGCGGGCCAACCGGGGAGACCCAGTACTTC. Translating gives CASSHGTSGPTGETQYF.

This clonotype showed up many times. CDR3 sequence (DNA): TGCGCCAGCAGCTTGGTAGGCGGGGGCAGCCAAGAGACCCAGTACTTC. Translated: CASSLVGGGSQETQYF. The rearrangement links TRBV5-1 to TRBJ2-5, with a possible D match to TRBD2 (7 bases). The V gene's germline CDR1 is SGHRS and CDR2 YFSETQ. With 0 bases removed from V and 1 base from J, the gap between germline ends came to 13 bases. The CDR3 totals 16 residues.

This clonotype was observed at least ten times. The gene calls are TRBV15 and TRBJ2-5, with a possible D match to TRBD2 (5 bases). Looked up from germline, CDR1 is LNHNV and CDR2 is YYDKDF (reference sequence). The CDR3 runs 15 residues. V was cut by 0 bases and J by 1 base, with 9 bases left in between. CDR3 protein: CATSRDSAGQETQYF. Written as DNA, the CDR3 is TGTGCCACCAGCAGAGATAGCGCAGGCCAAGAGACCCAGTACTTC. Variable domain in full (rest from reference TRBV15 and TRBJ2-5): DAMVIQNPRYQVTQFGKPVTLSCSQTLNHNVMYWYQQKSSQAPKLLFHYYDKDFNNEADTPDNFQSRRPNTSFCFLDIRSPGLGDTAMYLCATSRDSAGQETQYFGPGTRLLVL.

This clonotype has at least ten counts. The chain uses TRBV27 and TRBJ1-1; no clear D. The V gene lost 0 bases and the J gene lost 3 bases, with 5 bases spanning the gap. The CDR3 loop spans 13 amino acids. The germline gives CDR1 MNHEY, CDR2 SMNVEV (reference sequence). The CDR3 is CASSLSIYTEAFF. In DNA form, the CDR3 reads TGTGCCAGCAGTTTATCGATTTACACTGAAGCTTTCTTT.